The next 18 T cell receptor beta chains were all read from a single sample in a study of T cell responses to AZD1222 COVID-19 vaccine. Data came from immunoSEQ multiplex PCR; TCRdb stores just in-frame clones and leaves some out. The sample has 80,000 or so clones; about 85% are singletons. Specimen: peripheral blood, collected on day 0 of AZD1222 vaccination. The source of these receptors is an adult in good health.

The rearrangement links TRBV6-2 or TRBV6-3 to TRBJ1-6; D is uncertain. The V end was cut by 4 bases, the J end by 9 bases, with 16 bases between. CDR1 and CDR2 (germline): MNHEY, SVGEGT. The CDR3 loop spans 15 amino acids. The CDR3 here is CASSLAGRESSPLHF. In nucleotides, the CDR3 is TGTGCCAGCAGTTTGGCCGGGCGCGAGAGTTCACCCCTCCACTTT.

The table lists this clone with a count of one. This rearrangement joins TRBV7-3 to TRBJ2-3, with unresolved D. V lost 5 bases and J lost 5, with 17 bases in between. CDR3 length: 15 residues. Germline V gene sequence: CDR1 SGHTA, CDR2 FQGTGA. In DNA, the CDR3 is TGTGCCAGCAGCCCTCTTCCCGCACGAGGAGATACGCAGTATTTT. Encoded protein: CASSPLPARGDTQYF. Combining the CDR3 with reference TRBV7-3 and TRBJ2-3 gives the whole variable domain GAGVSQTPSNKVTEKGKYVELRCDPISGHTALYWYRQSLGQGPEFLIYFQGTGAADDSGLPNDRFFAVRPEGSVSTLKIQRTERGDSAVYLCASSPLPARGDTQYFGPGTRLTVL.

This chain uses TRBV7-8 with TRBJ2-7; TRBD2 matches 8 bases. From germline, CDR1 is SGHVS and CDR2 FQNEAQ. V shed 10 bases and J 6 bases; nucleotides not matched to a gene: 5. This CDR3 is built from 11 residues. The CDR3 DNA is TGTGCCACCACGGGGGGGCCCGAGCAGTACTTC. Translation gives CATTGGPEQYF.

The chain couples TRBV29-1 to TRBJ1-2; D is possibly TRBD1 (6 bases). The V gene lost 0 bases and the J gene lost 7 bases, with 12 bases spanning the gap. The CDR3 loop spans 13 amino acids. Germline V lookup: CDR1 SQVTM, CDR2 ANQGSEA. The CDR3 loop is CSVEDGGAFGYTF. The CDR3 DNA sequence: TGCAGCGTTGAAGATGGGGGGGCTTTTGGCTACACCTTC.

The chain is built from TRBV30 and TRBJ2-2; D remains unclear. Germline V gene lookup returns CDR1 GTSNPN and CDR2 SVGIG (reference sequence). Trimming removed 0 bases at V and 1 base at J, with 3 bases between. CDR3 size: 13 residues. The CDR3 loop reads CAWSVVNTGELFF. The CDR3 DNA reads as TGTGCCTGGAGTGTAGTGAACACCGGGGAGCTGTTTTTT.

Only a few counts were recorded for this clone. This CDR3 reads CASSSGAYGYTF. Written as DNA, the CDR3 is TGTGCCAGCAGTTCGGGGGCTTATGGCTACACCTTC. The genes are TRBV12-3 or TRBV12-4 and TRBJ1-2; the D gene is possibly TRBD1 (6 bases). The CDR3 sequence is 12 residues long. V shed 4 bases and J shed 5 bases, with 8 bases lying between them.

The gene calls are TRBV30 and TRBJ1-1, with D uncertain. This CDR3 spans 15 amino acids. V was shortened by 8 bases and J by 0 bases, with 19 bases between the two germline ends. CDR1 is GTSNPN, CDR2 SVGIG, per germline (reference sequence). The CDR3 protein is CALGDGSLMNTEAFF. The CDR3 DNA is TGTGCCCTAGGAGATGGCAGCCTCATGAACACTGAAGCTTTCTTT.

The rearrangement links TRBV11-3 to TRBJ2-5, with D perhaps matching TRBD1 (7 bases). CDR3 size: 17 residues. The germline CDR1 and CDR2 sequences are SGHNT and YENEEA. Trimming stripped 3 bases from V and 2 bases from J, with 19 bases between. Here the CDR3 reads CASSLGQPGGHQETQYF. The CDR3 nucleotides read TGTGCCAGCAGCTTGGGACAACCAGGGGGGCATCAAGAGACCCAGTACTTC.

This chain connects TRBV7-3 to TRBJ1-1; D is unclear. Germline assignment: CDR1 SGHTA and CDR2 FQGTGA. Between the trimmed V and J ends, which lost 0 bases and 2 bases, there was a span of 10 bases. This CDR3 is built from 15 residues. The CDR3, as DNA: TGTGCCAGCAGCTTAACCAATCTGGGCAACACTGAAGCTTTCTTT. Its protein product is CASSLTNLGNTEAFF.

The chain's CDR3 is CASSQGTGNNQPQHF. The CDR3 DNA reads as TGTGCCAGCAGCCAGGGGACAGGGAACAATCAGCCCCAGCATTTT. The chain carries TRBV3-1 (or the pseudogene TRBV3-2) and TRBJ1-5; 9 bases match TRBD1. V shed 3 bases, J shed 3 bases, and the junction held 3 bases outside the gene matches. CDR3 length equals 15 residues. The germline V gene encodes CDR1 LGHDT and CDR2 YNNKEL (reference sequence).

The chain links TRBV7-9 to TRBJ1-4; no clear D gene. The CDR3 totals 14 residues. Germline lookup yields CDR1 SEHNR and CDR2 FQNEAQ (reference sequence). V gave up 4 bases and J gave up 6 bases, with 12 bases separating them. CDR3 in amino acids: CASSSTQVDEKLFF. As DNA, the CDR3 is TGTGCCAGCAGCTCGACGCAGGTGGATGAAAAACTGTTTTTT.

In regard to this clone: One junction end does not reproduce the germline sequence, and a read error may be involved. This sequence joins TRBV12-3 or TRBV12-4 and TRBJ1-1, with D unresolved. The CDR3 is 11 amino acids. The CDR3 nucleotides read TGTGCCAGCAGTTTAGTGGAGAGGTCTATCTTT. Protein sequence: CASSLVERSIF.

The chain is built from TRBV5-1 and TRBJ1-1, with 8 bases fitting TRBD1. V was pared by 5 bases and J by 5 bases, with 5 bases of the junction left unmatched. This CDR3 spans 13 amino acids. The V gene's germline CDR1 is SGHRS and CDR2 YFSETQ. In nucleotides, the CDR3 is TGCGCCAGCAGTCGCAGGGGGCTTACTGAAGCTTTCTTT. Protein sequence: CASSRRGLTEAFF.

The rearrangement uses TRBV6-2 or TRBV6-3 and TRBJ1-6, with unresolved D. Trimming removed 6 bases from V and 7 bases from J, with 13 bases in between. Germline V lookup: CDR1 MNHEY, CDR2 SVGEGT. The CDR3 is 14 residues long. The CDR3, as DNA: TGTGCCAGCAGCCCCTTGTATGACAATTCACCCCTCCACTTT. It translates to CASSPLYDNSPLHF.

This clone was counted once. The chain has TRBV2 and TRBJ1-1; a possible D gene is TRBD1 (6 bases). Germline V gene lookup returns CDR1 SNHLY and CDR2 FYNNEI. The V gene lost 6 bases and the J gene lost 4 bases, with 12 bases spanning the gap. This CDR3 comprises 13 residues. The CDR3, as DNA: TGTGCCAGCAGGGATACAGGGAGCACTGAAGCTTTCTTT. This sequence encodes CASRDTGSTEAFF. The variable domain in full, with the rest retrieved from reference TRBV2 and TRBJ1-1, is EPEVTQTPSHQVTQMGQEVILRCVPISNHLYFYWYRQILGQKVEFLVSFYNNEISEKSEIFDDQFSVERPDGSNFTLKIRSTKLEDSAMYFCASRDTGSTEAFFGQGTRLTVV.

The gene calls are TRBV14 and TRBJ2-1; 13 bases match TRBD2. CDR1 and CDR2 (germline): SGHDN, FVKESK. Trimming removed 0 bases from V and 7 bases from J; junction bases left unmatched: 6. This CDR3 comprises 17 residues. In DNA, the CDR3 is TGTGCCAGCAGCCAAGACCGGGGACTAGCGGGGTTTAATGAGCAGTTCTTC. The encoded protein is CASSQDRGLAGFNEQFF.

This chain's CDR3 is CASSWDREEEAFF. CDR3 bases: TGTGCCAGCAGCTGGGACAGGGAAGAGGAAGCTTTCTTT. The V call is TRBV7-9, the J call TRBJ1-1, with 9 bases identical to TRBD1. J was trimmed by 8 bases and V by 4 bases; bases with no gene match: 5. The CDR3 length is 13 residues. Germline V gene lookup returns CDR1 SEHNR and CDR2 FQNEAQ (reference sequence).

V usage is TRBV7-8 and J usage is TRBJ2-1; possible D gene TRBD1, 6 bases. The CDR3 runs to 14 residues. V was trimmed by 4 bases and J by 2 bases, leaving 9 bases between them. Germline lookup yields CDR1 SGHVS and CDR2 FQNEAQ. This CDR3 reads CASSWDNAYNEQFF. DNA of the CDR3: TGTGCCAGCAGCTGGGACAATGCCTACAATGAGCAGTTCTTC.